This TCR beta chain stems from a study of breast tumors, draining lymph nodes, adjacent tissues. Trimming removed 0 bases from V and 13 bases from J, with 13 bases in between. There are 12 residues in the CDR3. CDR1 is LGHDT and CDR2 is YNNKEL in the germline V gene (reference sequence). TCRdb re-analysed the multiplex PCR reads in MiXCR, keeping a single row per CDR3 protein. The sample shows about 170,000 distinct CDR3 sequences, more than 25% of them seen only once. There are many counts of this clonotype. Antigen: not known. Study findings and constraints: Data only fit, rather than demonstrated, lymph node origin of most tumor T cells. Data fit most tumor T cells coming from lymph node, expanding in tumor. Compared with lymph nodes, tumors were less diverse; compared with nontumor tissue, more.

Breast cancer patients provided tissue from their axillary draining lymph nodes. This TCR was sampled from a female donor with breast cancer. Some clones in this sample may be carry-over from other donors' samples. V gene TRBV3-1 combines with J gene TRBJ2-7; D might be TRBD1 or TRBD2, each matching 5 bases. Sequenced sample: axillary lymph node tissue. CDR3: CASSQEGDLRYF. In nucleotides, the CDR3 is TGTGCCAGCAGCCAAGAGGGGGACCTACGATACTTC.